This paragraph covers one T cell receptor (beta chain) sequence. It has no known antigen specificity. No quality values exist for individual bases; no much larger clone is one base distant. One collaborating source in Seattle enrolled patients while the patients were actively infected and followed the patients over time throughout the course of disease. Whole blood was collected in K2EDTA tubes by collaborating institutions according to the institutions' own protocols. For TCRbeta analysis, collaborator samples were shipped as frozen whole blood, as isolated PBMCs, or as DNA extracted from either sample type. TCRbeta CDR3 regions were amplified from genomic DNA using the immunoSEQ Assay, a bias-controlled multiplex PCR. In the authors' own workflow: The number of nucleated cells in each sample was estimated from the amplification of reference gene primers within the assay. Sequence reads were collapsed and filtered to measure the absolute abundance of every unique TCRbeta CDR3 rearrangement. For each sample, productive Simpson clonality was calculated as the square root of Simpson's diversity index over productive rearrangements. TCRdb took this table from immuneACCESS and kept in-frame rearrangements with V and J called. Such tables lack part of the clones; where checked against another copy, unresolved V genes explain under half of the gap, and the rest is unexplained. D and trimming come from the DNA, and the V and J calls and clone size come from that table. Present in this sample are some 80,000 clones, 70% to 90% of which were seen just once. Around a tenth of the sample rests with the top ten.

The sample originates from a study of blood T cell repertoires in COVID-19 (dated by TCRdb to 2018 to 2020). Broadly, across the study: Samples from collaborators originated in the United States, Italy and Spain and spanned both the acute and convalescent phases of COVID-19. The material from the prospective study consisted of cDNA or gDNA derived from T cells, B-cell-depleted T cells, or PBMCs. A de-identified subject ID, COVID-19 status, age in years and sex were almost always included in the sample metadata. The repertoires were released in a freely available public database intended as a resource for research on the immune response to SARS-CoV-2. Samples were obtained from the ongoing ImmuneRACE study (first 160 participants) and from 1,000 to 1,500 subjects provided by 6 global collaborators. The dataset comprised deeply sampled blood TCRbeta repertoires from subjects exposed to, actively infected with, or recovered from COVID-19. Where available, HLA class I and class II types were obtained from metadata supplied by the sample provider rather than from assay-based typing.

The study at large found these results: The quantity of clinical and demographic metadata differed by source and by participant and was supplied without curation.

Trimming accounts for 4 bases at V and 1 base at J, while the number of junction bases matched to no gene is 5. The CDR1 and CDR2 encoded by the germline V gene (reference sequence) are LNHDA and SQIVND. The CDR3 runs 15 residues from the cysteine to the phenylalanine. The retained sequence is limited to the CDR3, 45 bases, with the frame set at the first base. This TCR derives from a man aged 50-59 years with COVID-19, enrolled during active disease. Sequencing was carried out using peripheral blood. The chain is encoded by TRBV19 joined to TRBJ2-3, and TRBD1 matches 7 of the central bases. CDR3 reads: CASSTGGSGTDTQYF. The DNA sequence is TGTGCCAGTAGTACAGGGGGAAGCGGCACAGATACGCAGTATTTT.